This T cell receptor (beta chain) was recorded in a study of blood T cell repertoires in COVID-19. Turning to the study itself: Cohort 3 donors counted as recovered after two negative PCRs, clearance, or resolved symptoms. Both acute and convalescent COVID-19 samples were obtained from the United States, Italy and Spain.

CDR1 and CDR2 from the germline V gene are GTSNPN and SVGIG (reference sequence). The CDR3 totals 14 residues. V was clipped by 4 bases and J by 7 bases; unmatched bases: 6. This study enrolled people aged about 18 to 95 from roughly 24 US geographic areas. Participants had their cohort set by participant-reported clinical history. TCRdb's copy holds only in-frame clones and misses some; the assay was immunoSEQ multiplex PCR. The sample has hundreds of thousands of clones; 70% to 90% are singletons. Sequenced: PBMCs or T cells enriched from blood (not recorded which). The chain has TRBV30 and TRBJ2-2, with 10 bases matching TRBD1. This sequence was found in a woman in her forties or fifties in a cohort exposed to, infected with or recovered from COVID-19 (not recorded which). Written as DNA, the CDR3 is TGTGCCTGGATTCTGACAGGGGGCATCGGGGAGCTGTTTTTT. Amino acid sequence: CAWILTGGIGELFF.